The clone carrying this T cell receptor beta chain showed up many times. What it recognizes is unknown. TCRdb reprocessed the RT-PCR reads with MiXCR, giving one entry per CDR3 protein. In the table there are about 700,000 distinct CDR3 sequences, approximately 13% of which are singletons. These data originate in a study of response to subunit inactivated influenza vaccine. Germline V gives CDR1 SEHNR, CDR2 FQNEAQ (reference sequence). With 5 bases removed from V and 0 bases from J, the gap between germline ends came to 13 bases. The CDR3 runs 15 residues. Study-level findings and limits: Seasonal influenza vaccination, on each occasion, was suggested by the authors to recruit few new T cells.

Sequenced here: PBMCs from blood, sampled 14 days before vaccination. The clonotype originates from a man aged 50 or older who received an inactivated influenza vaccine. The chain couples TRBV7-9 to TRBJ1-1; D might be TRBD1 (6 bases). CDR3: CASSPRGALNTEAFF. For the CDR3, the DNA is TGTGCCAGCAGCCCCAGGGGCGCTTTGAACACTGAAGCTTTCTTT.